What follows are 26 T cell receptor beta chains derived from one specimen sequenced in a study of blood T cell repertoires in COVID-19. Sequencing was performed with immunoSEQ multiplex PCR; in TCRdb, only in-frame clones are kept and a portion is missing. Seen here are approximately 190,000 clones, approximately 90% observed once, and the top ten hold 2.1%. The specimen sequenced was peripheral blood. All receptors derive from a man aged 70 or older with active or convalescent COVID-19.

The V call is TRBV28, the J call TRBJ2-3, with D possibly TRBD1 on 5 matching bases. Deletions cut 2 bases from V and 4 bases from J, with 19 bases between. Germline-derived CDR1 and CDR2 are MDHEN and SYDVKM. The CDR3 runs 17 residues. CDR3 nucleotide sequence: TGTGCCAGCAGTTTAGAACAACTACAGGCAGTTGCAGATACGCAGTATTTT. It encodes CASSLEQLQAVADTQYF. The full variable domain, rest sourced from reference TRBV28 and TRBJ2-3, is DVKVTQSSRYLVKRTGEKVFLECVQDMDHENMFWYRQDPGLGLRLIYFSYDVKMKEKGDIPEGYSVSREKKERFSLILESASTNQTSMYLCASSLEQLQAVADTQYFGPGTRLTVL.

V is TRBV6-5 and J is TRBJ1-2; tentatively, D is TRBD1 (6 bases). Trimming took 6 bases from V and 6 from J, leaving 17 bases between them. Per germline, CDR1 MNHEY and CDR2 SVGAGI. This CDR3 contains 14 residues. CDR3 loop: CASSVQGAENGYTF. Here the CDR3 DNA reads TGTGCCAGCAGCGTACAGGGAGCAGAGAATGGCTACACCTTC.

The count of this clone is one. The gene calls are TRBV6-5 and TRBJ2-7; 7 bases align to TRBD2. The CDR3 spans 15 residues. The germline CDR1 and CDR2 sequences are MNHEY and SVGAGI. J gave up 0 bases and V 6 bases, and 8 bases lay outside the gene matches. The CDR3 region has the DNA TGTGCCAGCAGATTTAGCGGGTCGAGCTCCTACGAGCAGTACTTC. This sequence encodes CASRFSGSSSYEQYF.

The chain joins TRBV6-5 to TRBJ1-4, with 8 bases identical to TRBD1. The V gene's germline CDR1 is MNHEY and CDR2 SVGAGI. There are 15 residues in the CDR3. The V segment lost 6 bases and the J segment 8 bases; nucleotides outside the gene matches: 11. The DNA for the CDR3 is TGTGCCAGCAGACCCGGACAGGGACTGGGCGAAAAACTGTTTTTT. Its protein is CASRPGQGLGEKLFF.

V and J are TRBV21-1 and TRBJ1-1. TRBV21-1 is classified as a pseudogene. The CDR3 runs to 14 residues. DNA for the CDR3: TGTGCCAGCAGCAAACGGGGGTGGCGCACTGAAGCTTTCTTT. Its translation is CASSKRGWRTEAFF.

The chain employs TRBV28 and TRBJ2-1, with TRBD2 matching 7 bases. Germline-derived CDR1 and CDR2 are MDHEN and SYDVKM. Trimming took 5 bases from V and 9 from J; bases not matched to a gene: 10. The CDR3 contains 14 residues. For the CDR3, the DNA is TGTGCCAGCAGTCGGGCGGGAGAGATCCCTGAGCAGTTCTTC. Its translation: CASSRAGEIPEQFF. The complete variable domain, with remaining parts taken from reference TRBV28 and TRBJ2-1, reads DVKVTQSSRYLVKRTGEKVFLECVQDMDHENMFWYRQDPGLGLRLIYFSYDVKMKEKGDIPEGYSVSREKKERFSLILESASTNQTSMYLCASSRAGEIPEQFFGPGTRLTVL.

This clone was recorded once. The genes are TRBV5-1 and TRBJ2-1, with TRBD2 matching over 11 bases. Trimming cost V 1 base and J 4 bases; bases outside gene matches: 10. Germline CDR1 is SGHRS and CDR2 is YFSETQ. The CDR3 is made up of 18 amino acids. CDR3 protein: CASSLIAGGSVGYNEQFF. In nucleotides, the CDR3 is TGCGCCAGCAGCTTGATAGCGGGGGGGTCTGTGGGTTACAATGAGCAGTTCTTC. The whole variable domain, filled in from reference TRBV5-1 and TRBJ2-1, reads KAGVTQTPRYLIKTRGQQVTLSCSPISGHRSVSWYQQTPGQGLQFLFEYFSETQRNKGNFPGRFSGRQFSNSRSEMNVSTLELGDSALYLCASSLIAGGSVGYNEQFFGPGTRLTVL.

The CDR3 region has the DNA TGTGCCAGCACCGGGACAGGGAATGGTAATTCACCCCTCCACTTT. Translation gives CASTGTGNGNSPLHF. The gene calls are TRBV6-6 and TRBJ1-6; 9 bases match TRBD1. CDR3 length: 15 residues. CDR1 MNHNY and CDR2 SVGAGI come from the germline V gene (reference sequence). The V and J ends lost 7 bases and 6 bases, in that order; junction bases with no gene match: 7.

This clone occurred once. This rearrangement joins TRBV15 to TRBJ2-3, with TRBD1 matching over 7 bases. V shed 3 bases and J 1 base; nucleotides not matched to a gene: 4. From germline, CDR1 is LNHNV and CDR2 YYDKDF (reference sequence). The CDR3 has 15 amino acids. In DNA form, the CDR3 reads TGTGCCACCAGCAGGCGACAGGGCCGCACAGATACGCAGTATTTT. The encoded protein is CATSRRQGRTDTQYF.

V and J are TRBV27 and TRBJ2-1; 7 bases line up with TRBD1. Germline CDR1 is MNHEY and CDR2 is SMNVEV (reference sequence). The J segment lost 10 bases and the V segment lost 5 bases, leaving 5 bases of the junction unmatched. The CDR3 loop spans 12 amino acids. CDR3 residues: CASSQGQTEQFF. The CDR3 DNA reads TGTGCCAGCAGTCAGGGACAGACGGAGCAGTTCTTC.

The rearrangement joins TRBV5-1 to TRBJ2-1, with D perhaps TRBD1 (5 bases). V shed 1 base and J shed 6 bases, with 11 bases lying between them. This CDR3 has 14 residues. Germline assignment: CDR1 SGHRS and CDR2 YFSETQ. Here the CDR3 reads CASSLLGRGNEQFF. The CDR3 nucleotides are TGCGCCAGCAGCTTGCTTGGAAGGGGCAATGAGCAGTTCTTC.

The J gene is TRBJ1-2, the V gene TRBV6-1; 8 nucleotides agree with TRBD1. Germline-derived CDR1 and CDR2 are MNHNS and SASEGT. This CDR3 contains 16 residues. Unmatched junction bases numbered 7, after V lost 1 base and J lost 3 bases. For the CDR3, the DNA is TGTGCCAGCAGTGAAGTGGCAGGGGGCAGGGACTATGGCTACACCTTC. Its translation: CASSEVAGGRDYGYTF.

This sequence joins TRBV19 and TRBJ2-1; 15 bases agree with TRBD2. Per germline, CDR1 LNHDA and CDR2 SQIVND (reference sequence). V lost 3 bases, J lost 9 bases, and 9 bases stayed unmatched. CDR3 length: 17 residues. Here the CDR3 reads CASSILGLAGGPIEQFF. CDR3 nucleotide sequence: TGTGCCAGTAGTATCCTCGGACTAGCGGGAGGGCCTATTGAGCAGTTCTTC.

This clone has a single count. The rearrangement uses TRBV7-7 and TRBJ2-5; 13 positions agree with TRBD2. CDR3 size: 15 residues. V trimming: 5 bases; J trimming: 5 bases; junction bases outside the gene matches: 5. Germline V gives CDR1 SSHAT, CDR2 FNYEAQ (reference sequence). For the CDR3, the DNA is TGTGCCAGCAGCAGGACTAGCGGGAGTCTTGAGACCCAGTACTTC. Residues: CASSRTSGSLETQYF.

The CDR3 region is CASSDGQVFNQPQHF. The CDR3 coding sequence is TGTGCCAGCAGCGACGGACAGGTGTTCAATCAGCCCCAGCATTTT. The chain joins TRBV5-6 to TRBJ1-5; TRBD1 matches at 7 bases. Trimming took 4 bases from V and 3 from J; bases not matched to a gene: 7. Germline CDR1 and CDR2: SGHDT and YYEEEE. CDR3 length equals 15 residues.

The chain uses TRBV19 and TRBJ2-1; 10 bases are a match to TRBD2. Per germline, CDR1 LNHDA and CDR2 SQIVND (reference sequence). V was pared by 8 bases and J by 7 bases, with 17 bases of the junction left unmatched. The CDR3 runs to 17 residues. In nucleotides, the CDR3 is TGTGCCAGTCCCTCAGGGCCTAGCGGGAGTATAGTGAATGAGCAGTTCTTC. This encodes CASPSGPSGSIVNEQFF.

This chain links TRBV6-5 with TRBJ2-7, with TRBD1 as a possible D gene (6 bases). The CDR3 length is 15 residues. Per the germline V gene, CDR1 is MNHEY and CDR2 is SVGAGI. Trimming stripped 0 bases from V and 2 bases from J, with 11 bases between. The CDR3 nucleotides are TGTGCCAGCAGTTACTCCCGGGACAAAACCTACGAGCAGTACTTC. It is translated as CASSYSRDKTYEQYF.

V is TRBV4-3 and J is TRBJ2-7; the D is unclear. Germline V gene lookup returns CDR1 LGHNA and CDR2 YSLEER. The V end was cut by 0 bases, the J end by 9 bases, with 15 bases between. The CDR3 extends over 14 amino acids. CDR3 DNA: TGCGCCAGCAGCCAAGATTGGAAGTCAACGGGGCAGTACTTC. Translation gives CASSQDWKSTGQYF.

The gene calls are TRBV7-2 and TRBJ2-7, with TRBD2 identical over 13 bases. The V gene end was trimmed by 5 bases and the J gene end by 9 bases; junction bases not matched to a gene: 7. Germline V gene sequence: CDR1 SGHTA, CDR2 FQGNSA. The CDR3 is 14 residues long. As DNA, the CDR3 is TGTGCCAGCAGCCCGGGACTAGCGGGATTTGTGCAGTACTTC. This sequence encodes CASSPGLAGFVQYF.

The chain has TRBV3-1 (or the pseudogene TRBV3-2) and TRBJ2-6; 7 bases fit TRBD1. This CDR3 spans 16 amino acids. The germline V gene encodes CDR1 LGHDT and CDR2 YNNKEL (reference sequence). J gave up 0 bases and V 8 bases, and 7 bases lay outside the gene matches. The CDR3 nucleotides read TGTGCCAGCGGGGACAGATTCCTCTCTGGGGCCAACGTCCTGACTTTC. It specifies CASGDRFLSGANVLTF.

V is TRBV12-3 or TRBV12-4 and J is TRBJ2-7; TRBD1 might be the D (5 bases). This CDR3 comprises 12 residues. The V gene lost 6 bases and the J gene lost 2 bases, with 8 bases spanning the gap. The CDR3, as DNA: TGTGCCAGCAGCCTACAGGCCTACGAGCAGTACTTC. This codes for CASSLQAYEQYF.

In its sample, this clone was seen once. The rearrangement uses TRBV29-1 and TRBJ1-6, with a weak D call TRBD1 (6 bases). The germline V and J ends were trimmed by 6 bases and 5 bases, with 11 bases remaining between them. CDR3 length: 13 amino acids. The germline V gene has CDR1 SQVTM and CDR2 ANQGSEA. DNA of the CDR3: TGCAGCGTACGGACAGCTAATAATTCACCCCTCCACTTT. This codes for CSVRTANNSPLHF.

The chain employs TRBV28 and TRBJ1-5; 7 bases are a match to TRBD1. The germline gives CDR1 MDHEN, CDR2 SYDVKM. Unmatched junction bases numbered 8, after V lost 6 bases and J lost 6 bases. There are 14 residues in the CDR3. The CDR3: CASSTLQGPQPQHF. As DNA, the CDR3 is TGTGCCAGCAGCACCTTACAGGGGCCTCAGCCCCAGCATTTT.

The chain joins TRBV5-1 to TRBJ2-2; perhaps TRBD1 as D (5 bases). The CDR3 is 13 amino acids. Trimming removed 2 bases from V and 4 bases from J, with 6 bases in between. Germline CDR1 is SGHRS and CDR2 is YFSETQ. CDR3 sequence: CASSFTGTGELFF. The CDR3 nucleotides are TGCGCCAGCAGCTTTACAGGCACCGGGGAGCTGTTTTTT.

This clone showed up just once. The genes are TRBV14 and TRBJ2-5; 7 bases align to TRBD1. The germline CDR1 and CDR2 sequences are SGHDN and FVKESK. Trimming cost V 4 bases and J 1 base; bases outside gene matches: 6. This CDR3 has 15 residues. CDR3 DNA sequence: TGTGCCAGCAGCCCCGGACAGGCCTTCCAAGAGACCCAGTACTTC. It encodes CASSPGQAFQETQYF.

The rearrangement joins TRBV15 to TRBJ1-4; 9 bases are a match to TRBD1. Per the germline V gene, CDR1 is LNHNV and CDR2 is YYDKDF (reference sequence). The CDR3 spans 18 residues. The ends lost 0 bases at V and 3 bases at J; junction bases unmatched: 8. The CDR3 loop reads CATSREQTGGQANEKLFF. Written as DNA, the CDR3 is TGTGCCACCAGCAGAGAACAGACAGGGGGGCAGGCTAATGAAAAACTGTTTTTT.